This T cell receptor (beta chain) was captured by sequencing in a study of human T cells and chemical hapten exposure. Study summary: Patients, predominantly female, presented with alopecia areata, totalis or universalis.

TCRdb re-called the RACE reads through MiXCR, storing one row per CDR3 protein. The table has 80,000 to 100,000 distinct CDR3 sequences, roughly 10% seen once. Study-wide findings and caveats: As the donors had alopecia, their immune response may differ from healthy people's.

To note about this clonotype: What it binds is not known.

Described time point: pre-sensitization, week 0. Treatment specified: therapeutic diphenylcyclopropenone sensitization with weekly scalp DPC. This specimen consisted of whole blood, obtained in connection with sensitization to the hapten diphenylcyclopropenone (DPC). This TCR derives from a woman aged 55-75 years with alopecia areata. Some clones in this sample may be carry-over from other donors' samples.

The CDR3 reads CAWYGTVNTEAFF. CDR3 nucleotides: TGTGCCTGGTACGGGACCGTGAACACTGAAGCTTTCTTT. This rearrangement joins TRBV30 to TRBJ1-1, with a weak D call TRBD1 (5 bases). Trimming removed 5 bases from V and 0 bases from J, with 10 bases in between. This CDR3 has 13 amino acids. Germline V gene lookup returns CDR1 GTSNPN and CDR2 SVGIG (reference sequence).